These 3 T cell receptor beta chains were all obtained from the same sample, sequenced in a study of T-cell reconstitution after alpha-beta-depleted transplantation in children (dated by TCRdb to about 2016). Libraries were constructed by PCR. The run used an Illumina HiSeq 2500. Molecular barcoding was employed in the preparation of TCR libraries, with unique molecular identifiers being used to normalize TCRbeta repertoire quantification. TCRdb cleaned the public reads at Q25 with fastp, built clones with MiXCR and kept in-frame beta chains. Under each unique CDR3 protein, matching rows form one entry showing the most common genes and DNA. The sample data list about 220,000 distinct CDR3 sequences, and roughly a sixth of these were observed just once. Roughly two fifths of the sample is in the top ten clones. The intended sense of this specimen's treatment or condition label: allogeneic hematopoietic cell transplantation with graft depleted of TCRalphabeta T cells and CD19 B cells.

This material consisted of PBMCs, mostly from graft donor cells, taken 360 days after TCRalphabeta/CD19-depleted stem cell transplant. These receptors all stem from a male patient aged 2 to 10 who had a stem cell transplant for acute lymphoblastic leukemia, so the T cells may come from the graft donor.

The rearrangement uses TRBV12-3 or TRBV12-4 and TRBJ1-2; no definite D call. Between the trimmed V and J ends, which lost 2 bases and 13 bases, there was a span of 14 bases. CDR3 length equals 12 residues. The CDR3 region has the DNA TGTGCCAGCAGTTTACACAGAACGACTCCCACCTTC. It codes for CASSLHRTTPTF.

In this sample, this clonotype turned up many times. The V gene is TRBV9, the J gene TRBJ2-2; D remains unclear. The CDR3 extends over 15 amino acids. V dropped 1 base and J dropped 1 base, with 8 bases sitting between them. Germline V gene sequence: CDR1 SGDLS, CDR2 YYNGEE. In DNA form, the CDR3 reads TGTGCCAGCAGCGTACCCTCCTTGAACACCGGGGAGCTGTTTTTT. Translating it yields CASSVPSLNTGELFF.

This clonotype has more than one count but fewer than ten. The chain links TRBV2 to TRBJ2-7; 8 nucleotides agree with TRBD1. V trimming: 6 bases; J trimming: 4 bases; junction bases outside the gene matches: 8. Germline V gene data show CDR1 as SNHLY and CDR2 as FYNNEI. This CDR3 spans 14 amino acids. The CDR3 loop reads CASRMGQVAYEQYF. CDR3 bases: TGTGCCAGCAGGATGGGACAGGTAGCTTACGAGCAGTACTTC.